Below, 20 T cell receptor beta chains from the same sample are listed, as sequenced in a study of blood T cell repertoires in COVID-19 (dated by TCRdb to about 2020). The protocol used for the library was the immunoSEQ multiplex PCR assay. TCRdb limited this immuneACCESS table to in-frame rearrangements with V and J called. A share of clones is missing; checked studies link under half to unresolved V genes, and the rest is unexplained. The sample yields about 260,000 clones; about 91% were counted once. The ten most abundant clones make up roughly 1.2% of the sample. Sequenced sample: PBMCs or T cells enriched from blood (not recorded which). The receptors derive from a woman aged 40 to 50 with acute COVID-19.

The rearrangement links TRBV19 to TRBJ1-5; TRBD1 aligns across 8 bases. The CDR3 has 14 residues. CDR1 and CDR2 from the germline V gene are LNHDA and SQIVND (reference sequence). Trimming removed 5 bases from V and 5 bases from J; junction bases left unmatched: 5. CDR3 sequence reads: CASSPTGGDQPQHF. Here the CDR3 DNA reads TGTGCCAGTAGTCCAACAGGGGGTGATCAGCCCCAGCATTTT.

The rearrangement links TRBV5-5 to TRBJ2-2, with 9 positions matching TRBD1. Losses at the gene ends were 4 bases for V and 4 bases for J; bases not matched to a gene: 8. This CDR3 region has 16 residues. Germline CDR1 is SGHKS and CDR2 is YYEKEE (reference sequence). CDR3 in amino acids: CASSPPGTGLTGELFF. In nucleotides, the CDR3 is TGTGCCAGCAGCCCACCCGGGACAGGGCTCACCGGGGAGCTGTTTTTT.

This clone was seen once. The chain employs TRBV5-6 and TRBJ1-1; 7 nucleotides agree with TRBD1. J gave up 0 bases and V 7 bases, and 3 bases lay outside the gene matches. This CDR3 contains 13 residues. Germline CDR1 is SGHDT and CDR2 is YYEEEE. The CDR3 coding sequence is TGTGCCAGCGAGACAGGGATGAACACTGAAGCTTTCTTT. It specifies CASETGMNTEAFF.

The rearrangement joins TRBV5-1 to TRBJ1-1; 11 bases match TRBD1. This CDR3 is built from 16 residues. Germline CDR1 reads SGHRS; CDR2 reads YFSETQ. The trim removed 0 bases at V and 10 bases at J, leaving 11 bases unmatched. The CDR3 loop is CASSLASIGQGASAFF. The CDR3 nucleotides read TGCGCCAGCAGCTTGGCCTCTATCGGACAGGGGGCTTCAGCTTTCTTT.

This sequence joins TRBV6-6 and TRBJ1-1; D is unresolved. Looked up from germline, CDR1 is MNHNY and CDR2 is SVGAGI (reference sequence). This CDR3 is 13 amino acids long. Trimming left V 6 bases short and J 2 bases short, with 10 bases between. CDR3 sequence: CASSERDNTEAFF. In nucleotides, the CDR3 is TGTGCCAGCAGCGAACGGGATAACACTGAAGCTTTCTTT.

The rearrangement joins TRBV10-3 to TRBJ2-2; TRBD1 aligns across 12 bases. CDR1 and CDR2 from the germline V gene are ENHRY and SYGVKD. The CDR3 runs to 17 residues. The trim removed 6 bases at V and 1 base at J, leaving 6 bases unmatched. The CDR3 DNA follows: TGTGCCATCAGGAGGGACAGGGGGCATGGGAACACCGGGGAGCTGTTTTTT. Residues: CAIRRDRGHGNTGELFF.

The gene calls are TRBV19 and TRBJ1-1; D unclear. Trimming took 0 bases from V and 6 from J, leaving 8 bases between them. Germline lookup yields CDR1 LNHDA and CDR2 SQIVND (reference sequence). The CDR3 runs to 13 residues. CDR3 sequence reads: CASSIEGVSEAFF. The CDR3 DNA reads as TGTGCCAGTAGTATAGAGGGAGTATCTGAAGCTTTCTTT.

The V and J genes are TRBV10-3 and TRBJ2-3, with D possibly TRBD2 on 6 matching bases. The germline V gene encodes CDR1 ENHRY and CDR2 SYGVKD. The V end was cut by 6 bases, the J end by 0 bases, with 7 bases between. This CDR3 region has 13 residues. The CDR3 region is CAIRAGSTDTQYF. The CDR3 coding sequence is TGTGCCATCAGGGCGGGGAGCACAGATACGCAGTATTTT.

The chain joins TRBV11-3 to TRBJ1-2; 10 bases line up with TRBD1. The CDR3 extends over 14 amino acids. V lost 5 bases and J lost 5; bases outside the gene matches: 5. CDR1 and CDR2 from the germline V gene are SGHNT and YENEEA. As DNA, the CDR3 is TGTGCCAGCAGCGCGGGACAGGGGAATTATGGCTACACCTTC. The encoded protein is CASSAGQGNYGYTF.

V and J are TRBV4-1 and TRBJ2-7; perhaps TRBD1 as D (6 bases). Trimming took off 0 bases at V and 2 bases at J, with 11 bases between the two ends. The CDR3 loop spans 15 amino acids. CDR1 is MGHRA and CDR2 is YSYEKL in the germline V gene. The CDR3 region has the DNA TGCGCCAGCAGCCAAGATATAACAGGGCCCTACGAGCAGTACTTC. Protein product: CASSQDITGPYEQYF.

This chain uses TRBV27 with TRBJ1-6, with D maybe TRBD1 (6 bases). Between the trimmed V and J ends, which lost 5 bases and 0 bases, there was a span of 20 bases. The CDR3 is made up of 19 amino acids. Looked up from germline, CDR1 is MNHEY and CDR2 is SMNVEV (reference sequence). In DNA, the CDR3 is TGTGCCAGCAGTCCCAACGGGGACACCTATAGCTCCTATAATTCACCCCTCCACTTT. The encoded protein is CASSPNGDTYSSYNSPLHF.

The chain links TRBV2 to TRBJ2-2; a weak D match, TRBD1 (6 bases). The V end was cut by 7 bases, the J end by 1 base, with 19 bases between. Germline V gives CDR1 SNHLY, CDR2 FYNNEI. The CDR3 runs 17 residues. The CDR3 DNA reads TGTGCCAGCAATAGTGGGCCCGGGACAAGGAACACCGGGGAGCTGTTTTTT. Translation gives CASNSGPGTRNTGELFF.

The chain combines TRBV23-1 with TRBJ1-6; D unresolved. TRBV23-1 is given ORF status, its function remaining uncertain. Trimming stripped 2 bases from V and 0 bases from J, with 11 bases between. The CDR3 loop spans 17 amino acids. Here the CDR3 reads CASSQDTMSSYNSPLHF. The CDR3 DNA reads TGCGCCAGCAGTCAAGACACAATGAGCTCCTATAATTCACCCCTCCACTTT.

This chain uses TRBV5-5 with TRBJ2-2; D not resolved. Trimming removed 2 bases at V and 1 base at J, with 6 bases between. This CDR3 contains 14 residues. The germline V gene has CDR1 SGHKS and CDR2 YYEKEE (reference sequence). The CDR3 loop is CASSLLMNTGELFF. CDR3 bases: TGTGCCAGCAGCTTACTGATGAACACCGGGGAGCTGTTTTTT.

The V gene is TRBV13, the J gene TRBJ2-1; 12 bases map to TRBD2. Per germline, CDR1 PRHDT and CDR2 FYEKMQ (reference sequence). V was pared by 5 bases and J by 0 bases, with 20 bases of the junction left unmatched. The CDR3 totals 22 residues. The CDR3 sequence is CASSQWEETSGSPVSSYNEQFF. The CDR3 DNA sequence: TGTGCCAGCAGCCAATGGGAGGAGACTAGCGGGAGCCCAGTCAGCTCCTACAATGAGCAGTTCTTC.

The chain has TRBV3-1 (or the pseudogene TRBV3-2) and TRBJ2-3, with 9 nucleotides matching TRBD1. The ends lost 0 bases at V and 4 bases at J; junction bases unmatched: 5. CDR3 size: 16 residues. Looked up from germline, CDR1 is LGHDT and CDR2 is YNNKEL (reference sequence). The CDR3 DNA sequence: TGTGCCAGCAGCCAAGAAAGTACAGGGGGCGCAGATACGCAGTATTTT. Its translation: CASSQESTGGADTQYF.

The CDR3 is CASSRLVDTQYF. CDR3 sequence (DNA): TGTGCCAGCAGTCGACTGGTCGACACGCAGTATTTT. J is TRBJ2-3 and V is TRBV7-9; D uncertain. Germline V CDR1 and CDR2: SEHNR, FQNEAQ (reference sequence). CDR3 size: 12 residues. Trimming cost V 6 bases and J 9 bases, with 13 bases left between them.

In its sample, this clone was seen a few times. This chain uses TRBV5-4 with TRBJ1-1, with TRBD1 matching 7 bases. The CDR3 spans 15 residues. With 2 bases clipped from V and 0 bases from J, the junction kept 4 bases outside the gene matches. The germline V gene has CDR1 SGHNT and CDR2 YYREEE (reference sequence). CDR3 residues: CASSFQTGLNTEAFF. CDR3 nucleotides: TGTGCCAGCAGCTTCCAGACAGGGCTGAACACTGAAGCTTTCTTT.

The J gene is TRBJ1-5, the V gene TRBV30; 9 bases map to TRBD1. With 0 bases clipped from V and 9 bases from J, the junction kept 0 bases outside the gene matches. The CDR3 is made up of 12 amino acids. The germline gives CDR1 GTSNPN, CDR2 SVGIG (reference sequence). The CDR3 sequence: CAWSVDRGPQHF. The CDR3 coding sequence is TGTGCCTGGAGTGTGGACAGGGGGCCCCAGCATTTT.

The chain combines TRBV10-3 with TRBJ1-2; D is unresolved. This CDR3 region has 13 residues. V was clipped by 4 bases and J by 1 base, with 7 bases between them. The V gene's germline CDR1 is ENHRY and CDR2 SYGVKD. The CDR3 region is CAISGSGNYGYTF. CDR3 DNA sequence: TGTGCCATCAGTGGAAGCGGTAACTATGGCTACACCTTC.